These T cell receptor beta chains were read from a single sample in a study of T cells after yellow fever vaccination. TCRdb recomputed calls from the 5' RACE reads with MiXCR, one row per CDR3 protein. Of just over 250,000 distinct CDR3 sequences in the sample, around 4.9% were seen once. The sample in question was CD4+ T cells sorted from PBMCs, obtained on the day of the yellow fever booster vaccination. Every receptor here comes from a man between 18 and 35 years old who received the YFV17D yellow fever vaccine. Both conserved end residues are trimmed from each CDR3. The order of the fields is V gene, J gene, CDR3 length, CDR3 protein.

V: TRBV7-2
J: TRBJ1-2
length: 12
CDR3: ASSLVRADYGYT

V: TRBV7-2
J: TRBJ1-2
length: 11
CDR3: ASSLRSSYGYT

V: TRBV5-4
J: TRBJ2-5
length: 13
CDR3: ASRSRTSLEETQY

V: TRBV15
J: TRBJ2-1
length: 12
CDR3: ASAFGAVSDEQF

V: TRBV19
J: TRBJ1-1
length: 13
CDR3: ASRHPGQPNTEAF

V: TRBV4-2
J: TRBJ2-1
length: 11
CDR3: ASSQLAGLSMF

V: TRBV27
J: TRBJ1-5
length: 15
CDR3: ASSPGQGVISNQPQH

V: TRBV5-1
J: TRBJ2-2
length: 14
CDR3: ASSSGTSGDVGELF

V: TRBV5-1
J: TRBJ2-5
length: 12
CDR3: ASSSGVGLVTQY

V: TRBV7-2
J: TRBJ1-2
length: 11
CDR3: ASSSGAMDGYT

V: TRBV5-1
J: TRBJ2-5
length: 13
CDR3: ASSLKAPNQETQY

V: TRBV7-3
J: TRBJ2-7
length: 11
CDR3: ASSPGTGAEQY

V: TRBV3-1
J: TRBJ2-1
length: 10
CDR3: ASSSGPTEQF

V: TRBV12-3/TRBV12-4
J: TRBJ2-7
length: 11
CDR3: ASRRTGAYEQY

V: TRBV7-9
J: TRBJ2-1
length: 11
CDR3: ASSQTGSHEQF

V: TRBV20-1
J: TRBJ1-3
length: 12
CDR3: SAAHSGEGNTIY